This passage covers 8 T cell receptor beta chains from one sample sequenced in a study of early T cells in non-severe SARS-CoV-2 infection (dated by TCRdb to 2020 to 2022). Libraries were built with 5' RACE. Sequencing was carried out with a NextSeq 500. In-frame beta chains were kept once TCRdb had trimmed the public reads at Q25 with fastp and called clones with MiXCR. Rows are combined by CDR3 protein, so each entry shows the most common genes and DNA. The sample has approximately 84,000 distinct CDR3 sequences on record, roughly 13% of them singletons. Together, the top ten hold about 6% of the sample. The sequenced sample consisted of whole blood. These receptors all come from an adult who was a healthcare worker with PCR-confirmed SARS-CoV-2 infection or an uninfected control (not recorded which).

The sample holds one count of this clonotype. CDR3 sequence: CSARDHGDTQYF. The CDR3 nucleotides are TGCAGTGCTAGAGATCATGGAGATACGCAGTATTTT. V gene TRBV20-1 combines with J gene TRBJ2-3; unclear D gene. Germline loops: CDR1 DFQATT, CDR2 SNEGSKA (reference sequence). V was cut by 0 bases and J by 5 bases, with 6 bases left in between. CDR3 size: 12 residues.

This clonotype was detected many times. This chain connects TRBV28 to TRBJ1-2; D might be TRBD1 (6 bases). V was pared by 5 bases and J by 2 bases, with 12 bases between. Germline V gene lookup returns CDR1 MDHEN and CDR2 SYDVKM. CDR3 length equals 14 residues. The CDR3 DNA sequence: TGTGCCAGCAGTCAAACCGGACAGAACTATGGCTACACCTTC. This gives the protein CASSQTGQNYGYTF.

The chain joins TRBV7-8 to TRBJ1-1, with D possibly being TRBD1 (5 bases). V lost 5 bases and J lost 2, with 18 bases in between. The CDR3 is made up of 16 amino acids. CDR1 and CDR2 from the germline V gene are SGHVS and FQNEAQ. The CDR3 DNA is TGTGCCAGCAGCCGTCCCGGTCAGGGCCTTAACACTGAAGCTTTCTTT. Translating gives CASSRPGQGLNTEAFF. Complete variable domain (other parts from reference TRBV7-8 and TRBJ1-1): GAGVSQSPRYKVAKRGQDVALRCDPISGHVSLFWYQQALGQGPEFLTYFQNEAQLDKSGLPSDRFFAERPEGSVSTLKIQRTQQEDSAVYLCASSRPGQGLNTEAFFGQGTRLTVV.

CDR3: CSARMGIDEAFF. The CDR3 region has the DNA TGCAGTGCTAGGATGGGAATAGACGAAGCTTTCTTT. The chain couples TRBV20-1 to TRBJ1-1; D remains ambiguous. The CDR3 loop spans 12 amino acids. The V and J ends lost 3 bases and 8 bases respectively, with 13 bases between them. Germline V gene data show CDR1 as DFQATT and CDR2 as SNEGSKA (reference sequence).

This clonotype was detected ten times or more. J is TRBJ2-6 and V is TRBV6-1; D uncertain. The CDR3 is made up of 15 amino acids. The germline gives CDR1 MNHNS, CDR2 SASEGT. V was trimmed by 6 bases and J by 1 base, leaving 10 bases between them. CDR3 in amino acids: CASRARRSGANVLTF. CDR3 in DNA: TGTGCCAGCAGGGCAAGGCGTTCTGGGGCCAACGTCCTGACTTTC.

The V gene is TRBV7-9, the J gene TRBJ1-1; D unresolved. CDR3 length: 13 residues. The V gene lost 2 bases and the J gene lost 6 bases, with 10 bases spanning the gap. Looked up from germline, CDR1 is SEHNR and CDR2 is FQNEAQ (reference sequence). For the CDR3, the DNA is TGTGCCAGCAGCTTATTAGGAAGGGCTGAAGCTTTCTTT. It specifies CASSLLGRAEAFF.

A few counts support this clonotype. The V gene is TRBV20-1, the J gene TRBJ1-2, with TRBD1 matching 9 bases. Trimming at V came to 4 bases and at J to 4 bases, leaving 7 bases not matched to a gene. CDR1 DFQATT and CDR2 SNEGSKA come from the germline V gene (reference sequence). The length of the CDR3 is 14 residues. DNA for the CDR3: TGCAGTGCTACAACAGGGGGCAAAGGCTATGGCTACACCTTC. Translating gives CSATTGGKGYGYTF.

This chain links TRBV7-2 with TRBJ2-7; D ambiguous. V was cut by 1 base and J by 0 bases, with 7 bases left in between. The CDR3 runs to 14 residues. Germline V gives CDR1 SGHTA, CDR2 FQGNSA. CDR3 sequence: CASSLEAGSYEQYF. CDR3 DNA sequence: TGTGCCAGCAGCTTAGAGGCAGGCTCCTACGAGCAGTACTTC.